The sequence of this T cell receptor beta chain was determined in a study of control samples from healthy donors and cancer patients. Repertoires were generated with immunoSEQ multiplex PCR, while TCRdb's copy carries only in-frame clones and drops some. The sample has over 100,000 clones, roughly 84% seen once; the top ten hold roughly 3.2%. Germline lookup yields CDR1 MDHEN and CDR2 SYDVKM. CDR3 length: 11 residues. V lost 2 bases and J lost 4, with 1 base in between. The sequenced material came from blood. This receptor was taken from a man aged 45-60 years in good health. The V call is TRBV28, the J call TRBJ2-3, with D uncertain. CDR3 loop: CASSLADTQYF. DNA of the CDR3: TGTGCCAGCAGTTTAGCAGATACGCAGTATTTT.